Presented here are 9 T cell receptor beta chains from one specimen sequenced in a study of T cells after posttransplantation cyclophosphamide. A marrow graft followed busulfan-fludarabine conditioning, with cyclophosphamide on days +3 and +4. The protocol was immunoSEQ multiplex PCR, while the TCRdb copy is restricted to in-frame clones and leaves out a portion. The sample gives roughly 4,600 clones, around 82% of which show up once; under 20% is in the top ten. Specimen: PBMCs, collected 86 days after allogeneic stem cell transplant with posttransplant cyclophosphamide. These receptors were collected from a male patient in his 50s who received an allogeneic stem cell transplant from an unrelated donor, was CMV-positive, and had acute GVHD only. Some T cells may have originated in the graft donor.

The chain carries TRBV9 and TRBJ2-5; 7 positions match TRBD2. This CDR3 comprises 16 residues. V was pared by 0 bases and J by 5 bases, with 10 bases of the junction left unmatched. Germline CDR1 and CDR2: SGDLS and YYNGEE. CDR3 sequence: CASSVASRGSRETQYF. Written as DNA, the CDR3 is TGTGCCAGCAGCGTAGCATCCCGCGGGAGCCGTGAGACCCAGTACTTC.

The chain couples TRBV2 to TRBJ2-5; D perhaps matches TRBD1 (5 bases). Germline CDR1 is SNHLY and CDR2 is FYNNEI. The CDR3 has 14 amino acids. The V gene lost 2 bases and the J gene lost 1 base, with 8 bases spanning the gap. The CDR3 DNA reads as TGTGCCAGCAGTGAATCGACAGTCCAAGAGACCCAGTACTTC. It codes for CASSESTVQETQYF.

This clone was seen a single time. The CDR3 sequence: CARPGQGRLEYGYTF. Here the CDR3 DNA reads TGTGCCAGGCCCGGGCAGGGGAGATTGGAGTATGGCTACACCTTC. The chain couples TRBV11-2 to TRBJ1-2, with D possibly being TRBD1 (6 bases). The germline CDR1 and CDR2 sequences are SGHAT and FQNNGV. The CDR3 is 15 residues long. V lost 9 bases, J lost 5 bases, and 22 bases lay in between.

The CDR3 DNA reads as TGTGCCAGCAGCAATCCCCCGAGTGTCTACGAGCAGTACTTC. It is translated as CASSNPPSVYEQYF. The rearrangement uses TRBV5-5 and TRBJ2-7; no reliable D call. Per the germline V gene, CDR1 is SGHKS and CDR2 is YYEKEE (reference sequence). Trimming pared 4 bases from V and 3 bases from J, leaving 14 bases between. This CDR3 comprises 14 residues. The full variable domain, with the rest looked up from reference TRBV5-5 and TRBJ2-7, is DAGVTQSPTHLIKTRGQQVTLRCSPISGHKSVSWYQQVLGQGPQFIFQYYEKEERGRGNFPDRFSARQFPNYSSELNVNALLLGDSALYLCASSNPPSVYEQYFGPGTRLTVT.

The chain joins TRBV2 to TRBJ1-5; D remains unclear. V lost 9 bases and J lost 5, with 17 bases in between. The CDR3 has 14 amino acids. Germline loops: CDR1 SNHLY, CDR2 FYNNEI. CDR3: CASRVHGQDQPQHF. The CDR3, as DNA: TGTGCCAGTCGGGTCCACGGTCAAGATCAGCCCCAGCATTTT. The variable domain in full, completed from reference TRBV2 and TRBJ1-5, reads EPEVTQTPSHQVTQMGQEVILRCVPISNHLYFYWYRQILGQKVEFLVSFYNNEISEKSEIFDDQFSVERPDGSNFTLKIRSTKLEDSAMYFCASRVHGQDQPQHFGDGTRLSIL.

This rearrangement joins TRBV10-2 to TRBJ1-2; tentatively, D is TRBD1 (5 bases). V lost 6 bases and J 6 bases, leaving 20 bases between the germline ends. Per the germline V gene, CDR1 is WSHSY and CDR2 is SAAADI. The CDR3 runs to 15 residues. The CDR3 coding sequence is TGCGCCAGCAGCAGCGGGACCTCCGGAAAGGATGGCTACACCTTC. Protein product: CASSSGTSGKDGYTF.

This chain uses TRBV27 with TRBJ2-7; D is perhaps TRBD1 (5 bases). Trimming removed 2 bases from V and 5 bases from J, with 10 bases in between. The CDR3 consists of 13 residues. CDR1 is MNHEY, CDR2 SMNVEV, per germline (reference sequence). This CDR3 reads CASSLIGAHEQYF. The CDR3 DNA reads TGTGCCAGCAGTTTAATAGGGGCCCACGAGCAGTACTTC.

The chain joins TRBV30 to TRBJ1-6; 9 bases map to TRBD1. From germline, CDR1 is GTSNPN and CDR2 SVGIG (reference sequence). This CDR3 contains 16 residues. The trim removed 4 bases at V and 0 bases at J, leaving 4 bases unmatched. In DNA form, the CDR3 reads TGTGCCTGGAAGTGGGACAGGGCCTCCTATAATTCACCCCTCCACTTT. Encoded protein: CAWKWDRASYNSPLHF.

This rearrangement joins TRBV7-9 to TRBJ2-3; TRBD1 matches at 12 bases. V gave up 1 base and J gave up 3 bases; unmatched junction bases: 2. The CDR3 has 16 residues. Germline CDR1 is SEHNR and CDR2 is FQNEAQ (reference sequence). The DNA for the CDR3 is TGTGCCAGCAGCTTAGGGGACAGGGGGCTTACAGATACGCAGTATTTT. Translation gives CASSLGDRGLTDTQYF.